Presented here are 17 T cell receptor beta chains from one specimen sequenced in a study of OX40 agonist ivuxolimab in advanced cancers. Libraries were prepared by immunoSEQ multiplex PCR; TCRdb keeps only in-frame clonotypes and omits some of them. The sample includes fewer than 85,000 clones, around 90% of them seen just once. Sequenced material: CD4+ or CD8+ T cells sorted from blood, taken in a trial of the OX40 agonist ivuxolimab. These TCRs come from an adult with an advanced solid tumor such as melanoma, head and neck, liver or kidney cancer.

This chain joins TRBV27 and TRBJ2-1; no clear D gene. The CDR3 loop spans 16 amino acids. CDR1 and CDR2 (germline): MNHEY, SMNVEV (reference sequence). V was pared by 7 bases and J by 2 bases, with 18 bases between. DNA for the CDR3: TGTGCCAGCAAGGAATTCGGCCATCAACCCTACAATGAGCAGTTCTTC. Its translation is CASKEFGHQPYNEQFF.

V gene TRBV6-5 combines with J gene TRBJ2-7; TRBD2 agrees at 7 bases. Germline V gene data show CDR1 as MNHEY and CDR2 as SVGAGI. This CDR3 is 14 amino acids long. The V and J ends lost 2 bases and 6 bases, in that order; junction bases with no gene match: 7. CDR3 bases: TGTGCCAGCAGTTACGCGAACACGGGGGGCGAGCAGTACTTC. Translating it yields CASSYANTGGEQYF.

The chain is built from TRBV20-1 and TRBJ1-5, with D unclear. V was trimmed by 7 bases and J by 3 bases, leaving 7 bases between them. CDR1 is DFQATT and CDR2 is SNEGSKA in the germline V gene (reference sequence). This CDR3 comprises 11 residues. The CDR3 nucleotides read TGCAGTGAAACAGTCAATCAGCCCCAGCATTTT. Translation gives CSETVNQPQHF.

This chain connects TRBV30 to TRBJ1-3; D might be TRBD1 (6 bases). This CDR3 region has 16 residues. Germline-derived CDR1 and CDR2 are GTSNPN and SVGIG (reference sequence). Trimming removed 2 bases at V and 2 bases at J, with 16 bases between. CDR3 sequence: CAWSPPWRGPGNTIYF. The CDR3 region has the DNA TGTGCCTGGAGTCCCCCGTGGCGGGGGCCTGGAAACACCATATATTTT.

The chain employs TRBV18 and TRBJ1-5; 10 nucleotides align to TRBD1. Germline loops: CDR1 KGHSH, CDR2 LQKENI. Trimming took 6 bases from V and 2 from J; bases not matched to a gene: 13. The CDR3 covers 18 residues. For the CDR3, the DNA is TGTGCCAGCTCCCGCGGGACAGGGGTAGGGAGCGGCAATCAGCCCCAGCATTTT. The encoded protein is CASSRGTGVGSGNQPQHF.

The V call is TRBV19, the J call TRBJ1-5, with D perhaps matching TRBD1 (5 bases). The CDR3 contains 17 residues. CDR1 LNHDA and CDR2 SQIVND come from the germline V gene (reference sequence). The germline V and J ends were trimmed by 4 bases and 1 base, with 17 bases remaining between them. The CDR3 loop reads CASSTRQTLLSNQPQHF. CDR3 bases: TGTGCCAGTAGTACACGACAGACCCTTTTAAGCAATCAGCCCCAGCATTTT. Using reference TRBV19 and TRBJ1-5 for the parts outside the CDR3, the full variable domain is DGGITQSPKYLFRKEGQNVTLSCEQNLNHDAMYWYRQDPGQGLRLIYYSQIVNDFQKGDIAEGYSVSREKKESFPLTVTSAQKNPTAFYLCASSTRQTLLSNQPQHFGDGTRLSIL.

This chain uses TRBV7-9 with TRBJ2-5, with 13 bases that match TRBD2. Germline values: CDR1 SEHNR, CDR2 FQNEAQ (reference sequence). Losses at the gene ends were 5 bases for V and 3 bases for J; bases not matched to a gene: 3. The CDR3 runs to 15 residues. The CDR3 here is CASSAGTSGKETQYF. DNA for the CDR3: TGTGCCAGCAGCGCCGGGACTAGCGGGAAAGAGACCCAGTACTTC.

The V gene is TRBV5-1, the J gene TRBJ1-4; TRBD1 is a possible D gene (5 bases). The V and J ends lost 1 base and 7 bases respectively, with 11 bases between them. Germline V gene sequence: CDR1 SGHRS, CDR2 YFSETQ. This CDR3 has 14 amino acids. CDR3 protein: CASSLWGGGEKLFF. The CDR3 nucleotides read TGCGCCAGCAGCTTGTGGGGCGGGGGTGAAAAACTGTTTTTT. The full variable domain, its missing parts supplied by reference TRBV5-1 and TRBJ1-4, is KAGVTQTPRYLIKTRGQQVTLSCSPISGHRSVSWYQQTPGQGLQFLFEYFSETQRNKGNFPGRFSGRQFSNSRSEMNVSTLELGDSALYLCASSLWGGGEKLFFGSGTQLSVL.

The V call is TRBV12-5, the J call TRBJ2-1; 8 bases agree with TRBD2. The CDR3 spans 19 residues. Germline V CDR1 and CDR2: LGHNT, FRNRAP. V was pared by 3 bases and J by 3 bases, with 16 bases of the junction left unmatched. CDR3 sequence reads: CASGFRGTSARDFYNEQFF. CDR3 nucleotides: TGTGCTAGTGGTTTCCGGGGGACTAGTGCGCGAGATTTCTACAATGAGCAGTTCTTC. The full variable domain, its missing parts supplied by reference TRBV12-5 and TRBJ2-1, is DARVTQTPRHKVTEMGQEVTMRCQPILGHNTVFWYRQTMMQGLELLAYFRNRAPLDDSGMPKDRFSAEMPDATLATLKIQPSEPRDSAVYFCASGFRGTSARDFYNEQFFGPGTRLTVL.

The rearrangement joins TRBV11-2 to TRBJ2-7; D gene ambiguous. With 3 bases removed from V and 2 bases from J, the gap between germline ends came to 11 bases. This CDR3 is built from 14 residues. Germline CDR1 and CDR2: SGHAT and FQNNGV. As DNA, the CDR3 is TGTGCCAGCAGCTTTCAAGCACATACCTACGAGCAGTACTTC. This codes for CASSFQAHTYEQYF.

The CDR3: CASSLRTGELFF. The DNA for the CDR3 is TGTGCCAGCAGTTTGAGGACCGGGGAGCTGTTTTTT. The chain carries TRBV27 and TRBJ2-2; D unresolved. Germline CDR1 reads MNHEY; CDR2 reads SMNVEV (reference sequence). The CDR3 consists of 12 residues. V lost 3 bases and J 5 bases, leaving 4 bases between the germline ends.

This chain's CDR3 is CASHSLRTGNSPLHF. In DNA, the CDR3 is TGTGCCAGCCACTCTTTGCGGACAGGAAATTCACCCCTCCACTTT. V is TRBV10-3 and J is TRBJ1-6, with 7 bases identical to TRBD1. CDR1 is ENHRY and CDR2 is SYGVKD in the germline V gene. The CDR3 length is 15 residues. The V gene end was trimmed by 10 bases and the J gene end by 7 bases; junction bases not matched to a gene: 13.

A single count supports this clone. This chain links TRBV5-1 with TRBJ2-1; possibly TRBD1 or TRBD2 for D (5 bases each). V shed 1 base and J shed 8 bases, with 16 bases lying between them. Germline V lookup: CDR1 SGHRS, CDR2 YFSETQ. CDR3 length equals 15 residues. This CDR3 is CASSLRPQRGDEQFF. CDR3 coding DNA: TGCGCCAGCAGCTTGAGGCCGCAAAGAGGGGATGAGCAGTTCTTC.

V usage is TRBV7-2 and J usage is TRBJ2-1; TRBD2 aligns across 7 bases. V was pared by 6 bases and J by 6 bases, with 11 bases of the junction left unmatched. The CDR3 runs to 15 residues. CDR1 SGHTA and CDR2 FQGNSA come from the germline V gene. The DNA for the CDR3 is TGTGCCAGCAGAGAAAAGGGTCTAGCGGTCAATGAGCAGTTCTTC. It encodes CASREKGLAVNEQFF.

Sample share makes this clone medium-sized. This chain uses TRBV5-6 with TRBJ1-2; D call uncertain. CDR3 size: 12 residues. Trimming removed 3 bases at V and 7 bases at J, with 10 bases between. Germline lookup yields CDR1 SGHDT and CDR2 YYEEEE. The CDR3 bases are TGTGCCAGCAGCTCCGGGAAGGGTGGCTACACCTTC. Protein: CASSSGKGGYTF.

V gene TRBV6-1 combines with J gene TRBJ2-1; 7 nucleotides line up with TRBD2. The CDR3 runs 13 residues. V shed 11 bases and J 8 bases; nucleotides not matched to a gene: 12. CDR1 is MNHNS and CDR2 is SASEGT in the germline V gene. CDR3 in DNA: TGTGCCTCCCGGGAGGAGGTCCGGGATGAGCAGTTCTTC. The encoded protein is CASREEVRDEQFF.

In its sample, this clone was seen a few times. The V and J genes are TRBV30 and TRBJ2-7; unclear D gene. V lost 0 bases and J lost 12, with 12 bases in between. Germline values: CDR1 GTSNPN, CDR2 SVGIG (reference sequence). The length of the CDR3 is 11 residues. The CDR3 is CAWSVLSESYF. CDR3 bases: TGTGCCTGGAGTGTACTATCCGAGTCGTACTTC.